Below, 2 T cell receptor beta chains from the same sample are listed, as sequenced in a study of T-cell reconstitution after alpha-beta-depleted transplantation in children. The TCRbeta library was prepared with unique molecular identifiers. MiXCR was run by TCRdb on the PCR reads, yielding one entry per CDR3 protein. The top ten clones hold roughly 0.77% of a sample with approximately 630,000 distinct CDR3 sequences, about an eighth of them seen once. Source: PBMCs, taken before TCRalphabeta/CD19-depleted stem cell transplant. These receptors came from a girl aged 2 to 9 with congenital amegakaryocytic thrombocytopenia, due to receive a stem cell transplant.

This clonotype was seen many times. This chain connects TRBV5-1 to TRBJ2-3; no clear D. V gave up 2 bases and J gave up 1 base, with 23 bases separating them. Looked up from germline, CDR1 is SGHRS and CDR2 is YFSETQ. The CDR3 has 19 amino acids. The CDR3 sequence is CASSLNSSAYPWGTDTQYF. DNA of the CDR3: TGCGCCAGCAGCTTAAACTCCTCCGCCTACCCTTGGGGCACAGATACGCAGTATTTT.

This clonotype was seen many times. V is TRBV5-1 and J is TRBJ2-1, with D unresolved. V lost 3 bases to trimming and J lost 0 bases, with 13 bases between them. The germline gives CDR1 SGHRS, CDR2 YFSETQ. The CDR3 spans 16 residues. The CDR3 nucleotides are TGCGCCAGCAGCTCCAGCGCGCCAAGCTCCTACAATGAGCAGTTCTTC. Translating gives CASSSSAPSSYNEQFF.